The rows below give T cell receptor beta chains drawn from one sample of a study of shared clonotypes between healthy human individuals. The data were produced by immunoSEQ multiplex PCR, yet TCRdb's version contains in-frame clones alone and is incomplete. Of 1.6 million or so clones listed, roughly 97% were seen once; the top ten hold over 1%. The sequencing sample was made of naive CD4+ T cells sorted from blood. The receptors originated from a man aged 25-45 years in good health. Each CDR3 is given with its conserved first and last residue. D genes are given only for firm matches. Some rows mark clone size as missing; the rest say once, few, many or name a class of expanded clone.

V gene	D gene	J gene	clone size	CDR3 protein	CDR3 DNA
TRBV13	TRBD1	TRBJ1-1	NA	CASSLALPRQGFAGAFF	TGTGCCAGCAGCTTAGCCCTTCCGAGACAGGGTTTCGCTGGGGCTTTCTTT
TRBV5-5	NA	TRBJ2-7	once	CASSFIGGYEQYF	TGTGCCAGCAGCTTTATTGGGGGCTACGAGCAGTACTTC
TRBV7-9	NA	TRBJ1-1	NA	CASSHGGGRDTEAFF	TGTGCCAGCAGCCACGGCGGGGGGCGTGACACTGAAGCTTTCTTT
TRBV5-1	TRBD1	TRBJ1-5	NA	CASSLQGGNQPQHF	TGCGCCAGCAGCTTACAGGGGGGCAATCAGCCCCAGCATTTT
TRBV11-3	TRBD2	TRBJ2-1	NA	CASSLGGAGGPGYNEQFF	TGTGCCAGCAGCTTAGGAGGAGCGGGAGGGCCGGGGTACAATGAGCAGTTCTTC
TRBV7-9	TRBD1	TRBJ1-2	NA	CASSSQYGTGKRRYGYTF	TGTGCCAGCAGCTCCCAGTACGGGACAGGAAAACGACGCTATGGCTACACCTTC
TRBV5-1	TRBD1	TRBJ2-1	NA	CARSWGQGGCEQFF	TGCGCCAGGTCCTGGGGACAGGGCGGTTGCGAGCAGTTCTTC
TRBV5-4	NA	TRBJ2-1	NA	CASSLAAPSYNEQFF	TGTGCCAGCAGCTTGGCGGCTCCCTCCTACAATGAGCAGTTCTTC
TRBV28	NA	TRBJ2-5	NA	CASSHKGLTQYF	TGTGCCAGCAGTCATAAGGGGTTGACCCAGTACTTC
TRBV15	NA	TRBJ2-2	once	CATSRVEVTGELFF	TGTGCCACCAGCAGAGTTGAAGTCACCGGGGAGCTGTTTTTT
TRBV9	TRBD2	TRBJ2-1	NA	CASSVGGTSGSGEQFF	TGTGCCAGCAGCGTCGGCGGGACTAGCGGGAGTGGTGAGCAGTTCTTC
TRBV19	NA	TRBJ2-2	few	CASGPLNTGELFF	TGTGCCAGTGGTCCACTAAACACCGGGGAGCTGTTTTTT
TRBV5-6	TRBD1	TRBJ2-1	NA	CASSSPFLDRSNEQFF	TGTGCCAGCAGCTCCCCTTTCTTGGACAGGTCCAATGAGCAGTTCTTC
TRBV10-1	NA	TRBJ2-7	NA	CASSPGTGSSYEQYF	TGCGCCAGCAGCCCGGGGACGGGGAGCTCCTACGAGCAGTACTTC
TRBV6-1	NA	TRBJ1-2	NA	CASQPLPLGGYTF	TGTGCCAGTCAGCCCTTACCCTTGGGTGGCTACACCTTC
TRBV28	TRBD1	TRBJ1-2	NA	CASSLLGQGSYGYTF	TGTGCCAGCAGTTTATTAGGACAGGGTTCCTATGGCTACACCTTC
TRBV11-2	NA	TRBJ1-4	NA	CASSLGYWGEEKLFF	TGTGCCAGCAGCTTAGGATATTGGGGGGAGGAAAAACTGTTTTTT